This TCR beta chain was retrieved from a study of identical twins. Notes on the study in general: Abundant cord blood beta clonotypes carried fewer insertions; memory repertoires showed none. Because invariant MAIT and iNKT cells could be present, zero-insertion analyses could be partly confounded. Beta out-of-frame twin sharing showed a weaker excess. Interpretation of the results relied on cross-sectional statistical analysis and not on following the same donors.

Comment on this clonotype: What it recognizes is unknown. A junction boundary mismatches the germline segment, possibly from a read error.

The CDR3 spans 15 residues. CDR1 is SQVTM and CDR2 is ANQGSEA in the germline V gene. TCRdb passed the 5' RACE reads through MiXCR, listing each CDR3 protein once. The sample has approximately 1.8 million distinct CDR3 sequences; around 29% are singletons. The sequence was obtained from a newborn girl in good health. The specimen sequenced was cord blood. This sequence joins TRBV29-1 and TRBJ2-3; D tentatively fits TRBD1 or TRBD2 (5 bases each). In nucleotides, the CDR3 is TGCAGCGCTGAAGATCTGGGGTTGGATCAGGGAGCGCAGTATTTT. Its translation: CSAEDLGLDQGAQYF.